The following is a T cell receptor (beta chain) sequence with its context. Read coverage stops 3 residues before the CDR3 terminus; the germline J gene supplies the remainder. These data are taken from a study of T cells in women clearing cervical HPV infection. The table came from immunoSEQ multiplex PCR; TCRdb's copy has only in-frame clones and leaves some out. The sample's table shows 25,000 to 35,000 clones. MY09/MY11 PCR detected cervical HPV DNA; dot-blot assigned genotypes. Germline-derived CDR1 and CDR2 are GTSNPN and SVGIG (reference sequence). The CDR3 has 12 residues. The V gene lost 5 bases and the J gene lost 0 bases, with 6 bases spanning the gap.

Material for sequencing was blood buffy coat. V is TRBV30 and J is TRBJ2-3; D is uncertain. This sequence was found in a woman between 18 and 70 years old with a cervical HPV16 infection that either progressed to CIN3+ or cleared (not recorded which). The chain's CDR3 is CAWDISTDTQYF. The CDR3 bases that were read are TGTGCCTGGGACATCAGCACAGATACG.